The clone carrying this TCR beta chain was seen just once. Its matching antigen is unknown. PCR was performed using 60 Vbeta and 13 Jbeta primers. Assay used: immunoSEQ multiplex PCR; TCRdb lists only in-frame clones, some missing. The data contain roughly 130,000 clones, about 80% of them seen just once; the ten biggest clones take up about 2%. V gave up 4 bases and J gave up 4 bases; unmatched junction bases: 10. Germline V gives CDR1 SGHRS, CDR2 YFSETQ. The length of the CDR3 is 15 residues. This sample is part of a study of cytomegalovirus exposure and HLA in healthy donors. Study in general: Of the donors genotyped, 398 in all, around 76% fell in the Caucasian-associated ancestry cluster. General study points: Common viral pathogens seemed to be connected with several of the most significant clusters, according to a later analysis. Reported results showed that the classifier diagnosed cytomegalovirus status with high specificity and sensitivity. Later analysis identified about 17,000 TCR beta sequences associated with HLA alleles, using a false discovery rate threshold of 0.05.

The TCR was taken from a man younger than 30 in good health and CMV-seronegative. The sequenced sample consisted of PBMCs. The chain combines TRBV5-1 with TRBJ2-5; 7 nucleotides line up with TRBD1. The CDR3 DNA reads as TGCGCCAGCAGCATTGACCCGGCAGGGGGAGAGACCCAGTACTTC. Protein product: CASSIDPAGGETQYF. The entire variable domain, with the rest obtained from reference TRBV5-1 and TRBJ2-5, is as follows: KAGVTQTPRYLIKTRGQQVTLSCSPISGHRSVSWYQQTPGQGLQFLFEYFSETQRNKGNFPGRFSGRQFSNSRSEMNVSTLELGDSALYLCASSIDPAGGETQYFGPGTRLLVL.